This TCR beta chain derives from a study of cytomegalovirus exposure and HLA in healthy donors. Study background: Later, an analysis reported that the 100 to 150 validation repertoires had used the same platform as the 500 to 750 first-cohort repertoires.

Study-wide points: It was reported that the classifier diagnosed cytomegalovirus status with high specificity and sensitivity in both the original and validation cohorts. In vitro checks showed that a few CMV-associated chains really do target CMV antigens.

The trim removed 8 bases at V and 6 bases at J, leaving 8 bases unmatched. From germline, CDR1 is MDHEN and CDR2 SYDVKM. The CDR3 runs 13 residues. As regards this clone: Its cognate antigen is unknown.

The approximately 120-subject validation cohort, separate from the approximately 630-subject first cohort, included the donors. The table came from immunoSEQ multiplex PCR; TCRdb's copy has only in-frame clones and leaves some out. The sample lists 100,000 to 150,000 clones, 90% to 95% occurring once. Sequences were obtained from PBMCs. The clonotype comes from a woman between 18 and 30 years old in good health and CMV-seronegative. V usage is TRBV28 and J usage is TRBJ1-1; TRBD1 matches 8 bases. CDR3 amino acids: CASSSIRGPEAFF. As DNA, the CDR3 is TGTGCCAGCTCCAGCATCAGGGGGCCTGAAGCTTTCTTT.